Included here is one TCR beta chain sequence, with context. Its antigen is unknown. Sequencing was carried out with an Illumina HiSeq 2000. The TCR beta cDNA libraries were made using 5'RACE template switching, a step that added both a universal primer site and unique molecular identifiers. Synthesis of cDNA was primed from the TCR beta constant segment and was followed by two consecutive PCR amplification steps. Processing in the source paper ran as follows. MIGEC handled demultiplexing of the reads and grouping by UMI, while MiTCR was used to assemble and quantify clonotypes. To exclude erroneous sequences, only TCR cDNA sequences supported by at least two reads were retained. The tcR package was used for downstream repertoire analysis, and clonotypes were matched across fractions by CDR3 nucleotide sequence plus V segment. VDJmatch was used to annotate antigen specificity against VDJdb, with one amino acid substitution in CDR3 permitted. TCRdb reprocessed the reads and lists each CDR3 protein sequence as a single entry, with no DNA. Here the V and J calls rest on TCRdb's processing, not on the authors' analysis. Per the sample table, the count is 300,000 to 500,000 distinct CDR3 sequences. The top ten constitute about 10% of the sample.

The data were obtained in a study of T cells expressing NK-cell markers (dated by TCRdb to the early 2020s). For the study in its entirety: Eight or nine donors provided sorted CD3+CD56+NKG2C+, CD3+CD56+NKG2C- and CD3+CD56-NKG2C+ T-cell subsets, whose TCR beta-chain repertoires were profiled. All eight donors whose samples were sequenced were randomly selected healthy volunteers, three of them men and five women. Seven of the eight sequenced donors were HCMV-seropositive and one was HCMV-seronegative. The libraries were sequenced on Illumina HiSeq 2000/2500, MiSeq or NextSeq, producing 2 x 150 bp reads. General findings and caveats noted by the study authors: Those dominant clonotypes were again the most abundant among CD3+CD56-NKG2C+ cells in a few donors, at roughly 28.3-65%. In a handful of donors, the dominant CD3+CD56+NKG2C+ clonotypes were among the top 10 CD8+ clonotypes and accounted for about 1.0-7.5% of CD8+ T cells. It remained unclear whether the expanded NKG2C-expressing T cell clones were specific for HCMV antigens.

Taken from the germline V gene (reference sequence), the CDR1 and CDR2 loops are SGHNT and YYREEE. CDR3 length: 15 amino acids, cysteine to phenylalanine. DNA was not recorded. To determine HCMV serostatus, a commercial ELISA kit was used to detect HCMV-specific IgG in serum. Peripheral blood mononuclear cells were isolated from blood by Ficoll density gradient centrifugation. The rearrangement combines TRBV5-4 with TRBJ2-3; the D gene TCRdb calls, TRBD1, cannot be checked with no DNA. Material: blood T cells: a sorted CD56 or NKG2C T cell subset, CD4+ or CD8+ T cells, or bulk PBMC T cells (not recorded which). The TCR comes from a woman aged 45-59 years in good health. Donor details come from another sample of the same person, matched by shared clones. This receptor carries the CDR3 CASSSYRGNTDTQYF.